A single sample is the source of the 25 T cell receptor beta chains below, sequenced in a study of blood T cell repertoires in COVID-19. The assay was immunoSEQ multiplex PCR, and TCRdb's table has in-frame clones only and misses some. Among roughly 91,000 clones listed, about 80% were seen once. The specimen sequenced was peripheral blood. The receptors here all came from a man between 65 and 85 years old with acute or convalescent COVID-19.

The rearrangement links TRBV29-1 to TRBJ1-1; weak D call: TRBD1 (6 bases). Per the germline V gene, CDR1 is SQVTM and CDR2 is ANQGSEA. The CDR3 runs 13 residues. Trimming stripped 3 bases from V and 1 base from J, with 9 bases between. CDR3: CSVDPTGNTEAFF. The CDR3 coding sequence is TGCAGCGTTGACCCGACAGGGAACACTGAAGCTTTCTTT.

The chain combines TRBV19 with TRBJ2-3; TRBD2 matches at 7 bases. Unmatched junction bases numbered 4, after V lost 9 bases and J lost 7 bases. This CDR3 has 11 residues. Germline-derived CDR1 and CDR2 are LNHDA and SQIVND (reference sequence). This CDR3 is CASGGGNTQYF. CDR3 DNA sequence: TGTGCCAGCGGGGGAGGGAATACGCAGTATTTT.

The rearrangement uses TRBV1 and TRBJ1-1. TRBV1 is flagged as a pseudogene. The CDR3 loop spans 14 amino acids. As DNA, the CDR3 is TGCACCAGCAGGAGACGGGAAATGAACACTGAAGCTTTCTTT. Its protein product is CTSRRREMNTEAFF.

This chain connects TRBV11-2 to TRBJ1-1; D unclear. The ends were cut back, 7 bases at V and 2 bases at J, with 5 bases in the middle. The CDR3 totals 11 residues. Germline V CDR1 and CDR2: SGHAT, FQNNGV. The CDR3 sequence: CASTVNTEAFF. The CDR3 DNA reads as TGTGCCAGCACCGTAAACACTGAAGCTTTCTTT. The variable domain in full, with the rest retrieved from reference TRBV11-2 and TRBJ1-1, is EAGVAQSPRYKIIEKRQSVAFWCNPISGHATLYWYQQILGQGPKLLIQFQNNGVVDDSQLPKDRFSAERLKGVDSTLKIQPAKLEDSAVYLCASTVNTEAFFGQGTRLTVV.

CDR3 sequence (DNA): TGTGCCAGCAGCTTAGCCGGGACTAGCACAGATACGCAGTATTTT. Translating gives CASSLAGTSTDTQYF. This chain joins TRBV11-3 and TRBJ2-3; TRBD2 is a possible D gene (6 bases). CDR3 size: 15 residues. V was pared by 1 base and J by 0 bases, with 8 bases between. Germline-derived CDR1 and CDR2 are SGHNT and YENEEA.

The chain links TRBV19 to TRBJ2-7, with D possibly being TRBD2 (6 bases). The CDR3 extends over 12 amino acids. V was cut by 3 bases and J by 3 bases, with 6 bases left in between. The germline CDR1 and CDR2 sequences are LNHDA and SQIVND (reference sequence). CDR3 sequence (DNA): TGTGCCAGTAGTATCGGGGGCTACGAGCAGTACGTC. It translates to CASSIGGYEQYV.

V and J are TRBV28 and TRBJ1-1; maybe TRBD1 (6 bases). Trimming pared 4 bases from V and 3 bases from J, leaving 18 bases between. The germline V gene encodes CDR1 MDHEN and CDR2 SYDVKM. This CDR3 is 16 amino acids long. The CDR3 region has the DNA TGTGCCAGCAGTTATTCTCTGGGGAGGGGGGACACTGAAGCTTTCTTT. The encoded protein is CASSYSLGRGDTEAFF.

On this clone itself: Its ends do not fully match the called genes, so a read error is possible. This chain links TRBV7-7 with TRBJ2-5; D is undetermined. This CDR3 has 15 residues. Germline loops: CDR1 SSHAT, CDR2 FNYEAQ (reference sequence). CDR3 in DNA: TGTGCTAGCAGCTTAGAGGCGACACTCCAAGAGACCCAGTACTTC. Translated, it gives CASSLEATLQETQYF.

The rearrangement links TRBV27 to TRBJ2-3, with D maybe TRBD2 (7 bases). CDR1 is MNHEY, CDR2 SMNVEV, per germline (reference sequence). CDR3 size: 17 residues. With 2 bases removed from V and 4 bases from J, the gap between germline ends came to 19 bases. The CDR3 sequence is CASSLGVGAGEPDTQYF. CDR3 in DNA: TGTGCCAGCAGTTTAGGTGTGGGGGCGGGAGAGCCAGATACGCAGTATTTT.

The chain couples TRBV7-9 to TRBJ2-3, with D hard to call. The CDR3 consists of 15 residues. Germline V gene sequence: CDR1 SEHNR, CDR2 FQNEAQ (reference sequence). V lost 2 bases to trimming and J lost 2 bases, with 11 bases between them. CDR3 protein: CASSLILGSTDTQYF. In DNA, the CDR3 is TGTGCCAGCAGCTTAATCCTAGGCTCCACAGATACGCAGTATTTT.

The CDR3 region is CASSLISWRDIDIEQFF. For the CDR3, the DNA is TGTGCCAGCAGTTTAATCTCATGGAGGGATATTGATATTGAGCAGTTCTTC. This chain joins TRBV28 and TRBJ2-1; a weak D match, TRBD2 (6 bases). The CDR3 runs to 17 residues. V was pared by 2 bases and J by 9 bases, with 23 bases between. CDR1 is MDHEN, CDR2 SYDVKM, per germline.

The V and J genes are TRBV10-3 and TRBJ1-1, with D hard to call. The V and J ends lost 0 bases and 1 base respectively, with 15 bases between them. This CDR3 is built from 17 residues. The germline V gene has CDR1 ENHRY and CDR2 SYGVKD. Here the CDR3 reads CAISESPGPVTNTEAFF. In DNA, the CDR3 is TGTGCCATCAGTGAGTCACCAGGCCCCGTTACGAACACTGAAGCTTTCTTT.

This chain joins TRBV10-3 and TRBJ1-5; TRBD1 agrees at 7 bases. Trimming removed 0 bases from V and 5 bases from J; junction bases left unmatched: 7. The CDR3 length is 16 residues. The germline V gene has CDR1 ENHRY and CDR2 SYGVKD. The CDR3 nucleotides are TGTGCCATCAGTGAGTCGATAGACAGGGCGGATCAGCCCCAGCATTTT. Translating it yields CAISESIDRADQPQHF.

CDR3 nucleotide sequence: TGTGCCAGCAGTTACTCGGACAGGCTGAACACTGAAGCTTTCTTT. Its translation: CASSYSDRLNTEAFF. The chain recombines TRBV6-5 with TRBJ1-1; 7 nucleotides agree with TRBD1. The ends lost 0 bases at V and 0 bases at J; junction bases unmatched: 1. Germline CDR1 is MNHEY and CDR2 is SVGAGI. The CDR3 length is 15 residues.

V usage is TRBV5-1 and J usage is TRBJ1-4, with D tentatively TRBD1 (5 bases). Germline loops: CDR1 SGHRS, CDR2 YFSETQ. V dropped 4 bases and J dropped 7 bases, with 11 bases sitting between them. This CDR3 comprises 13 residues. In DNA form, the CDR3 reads TGCGCCAGCAGCCGAGACAGCGCTGAAAAACTGTTTTTT. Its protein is CASSRDSAEKLFF.

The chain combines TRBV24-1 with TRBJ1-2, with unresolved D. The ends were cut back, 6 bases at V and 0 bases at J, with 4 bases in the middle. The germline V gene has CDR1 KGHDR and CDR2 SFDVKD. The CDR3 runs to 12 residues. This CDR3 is CATSYSNYGYTF. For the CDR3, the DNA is TGTGCCACCAGTTACTCTAACTATGGCTACACCTTC.

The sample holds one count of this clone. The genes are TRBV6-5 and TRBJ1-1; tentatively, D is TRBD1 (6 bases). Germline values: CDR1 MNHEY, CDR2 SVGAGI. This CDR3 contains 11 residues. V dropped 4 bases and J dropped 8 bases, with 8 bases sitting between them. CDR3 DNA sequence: TGTGCCAGCAGTTTTGGACAGGAAGCTTTCTTT. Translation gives CASSFGQEAFF.

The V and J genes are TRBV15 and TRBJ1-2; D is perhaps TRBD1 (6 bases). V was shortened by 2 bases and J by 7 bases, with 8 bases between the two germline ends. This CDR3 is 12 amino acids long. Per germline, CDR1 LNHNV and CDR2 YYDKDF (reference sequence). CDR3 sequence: CATSRSGAGYTF. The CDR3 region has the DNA TGTGCCACCAGCAGATCAGGGGCTGGCTACACCTTC.

For the CDR3, the DNA is TGCGCCAGCAGCTCGACAGGGTTCTGGGGGGCCAACGTCCTGACTTTC. This translates into CASSSTGFWGANVLTF. The rearrangement links TRBV5-1 to TRBJ2-6, with 7 bases lining up with TRBD1. Germline V CDR1 and CDR2: SGHRS, YFSETQ. With 3 bases clipped from V and 4 bases from J, the junction kept 7 bases outside the gene matches. There are 16 residues in the CDR3.

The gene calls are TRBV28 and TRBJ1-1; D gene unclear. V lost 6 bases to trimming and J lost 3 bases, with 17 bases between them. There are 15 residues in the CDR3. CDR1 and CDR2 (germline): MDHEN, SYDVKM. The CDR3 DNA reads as TGTGCCAGCAGCTCCTCAGGCATATTGTACACTGAAGCTTTCTTT. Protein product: CASSSSGILYTEAFF.

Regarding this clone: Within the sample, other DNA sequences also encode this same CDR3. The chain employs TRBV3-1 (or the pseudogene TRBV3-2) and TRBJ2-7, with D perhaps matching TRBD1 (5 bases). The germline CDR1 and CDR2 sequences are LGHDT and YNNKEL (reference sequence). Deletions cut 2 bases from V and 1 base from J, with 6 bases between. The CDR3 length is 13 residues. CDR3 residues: CASSQRGSYEQYF. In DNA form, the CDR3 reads TGTGCCAGCAGCCAAAGGGGTTCCTACGAGCAGTACTTC.

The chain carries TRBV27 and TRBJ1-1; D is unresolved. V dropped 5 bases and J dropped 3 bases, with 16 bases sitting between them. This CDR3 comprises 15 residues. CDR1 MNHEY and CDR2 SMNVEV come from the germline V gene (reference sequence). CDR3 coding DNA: TGTGCCAGCAGTCCCATTCGGTGGTCGGACACTGAAGCTTTCTTT. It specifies CASSPIRWSDTEAFF.

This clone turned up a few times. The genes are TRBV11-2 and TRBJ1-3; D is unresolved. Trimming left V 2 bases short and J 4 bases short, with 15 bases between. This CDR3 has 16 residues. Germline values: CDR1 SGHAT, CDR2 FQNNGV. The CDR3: CASSLLLSQAGNTIYF. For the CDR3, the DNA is TGTGCCAGCAGCTTACTCCTGAGCCAGGCGGGAAACACCATATATTTT. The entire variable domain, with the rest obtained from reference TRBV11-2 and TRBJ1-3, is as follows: EAGVAQSPRYKIIEKRQSVAFWCNPISGHATLYWYQQILGQGPKLLIQFQNNGVVDDSQLPKDRFSAERLKGVDSTLKIQPAKLEDSAVYLCASSLLLSQAGNTIYFGEGSWLTVV.

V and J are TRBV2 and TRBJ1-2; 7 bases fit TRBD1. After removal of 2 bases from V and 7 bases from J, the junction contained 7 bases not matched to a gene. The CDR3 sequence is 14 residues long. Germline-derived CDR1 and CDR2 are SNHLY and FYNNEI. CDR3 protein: CASSEKRTGLGYTF. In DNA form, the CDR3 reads TGTGCCAGCAGTGAAAAAAGGACAGGACTTGGCTACACCTTC.

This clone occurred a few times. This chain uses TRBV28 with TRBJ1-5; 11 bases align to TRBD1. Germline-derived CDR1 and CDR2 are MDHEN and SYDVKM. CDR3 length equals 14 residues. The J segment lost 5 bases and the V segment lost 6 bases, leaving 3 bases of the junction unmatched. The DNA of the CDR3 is TGTGCCAGCAGGGGGACAGGGGGAGATCAGCCCCAGCATTTT. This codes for CASRGTGGDQPQHF.